Sequencing of this T cell receptor (beta chain) was carried out in a study of OX40 agonist ivuxolimab in advanced cancers. Background on the whole study: The costimulatory receptor OX40 (CD134) was targeted by ivuxolimab, a fully human IgG2 agonistic monoclonal antibody. Intravenous ivuxolimab was administered to patients every 2 weeks at six dose levels: 0.01, 0.1, 0.3, 1.5, 3 and 10 mg/kg. Among the roughly 50 dose-escalation patients, 19 had hepatocellular carcinoma, about 15 melanoma, 9 renal cell carcinoma and 9 head and neck cancer. In the dose-escalation cohort, approximately 80% of patients were male, and the mean age was roughly 60 years with a range of about 23 to 79. Patients were allowed to have had prior anti-PD-1, anti-PD-L1 or anti-CTLA-4 therapy, and around two fifths of the dose-escalation patients had been treated with checkpoint inhibitors. Partial responses were achieved by three dose-escalation patients, of whom one had hepatocellular carcinoma and two had cutaneous melanoma. Peripheral TCRbeta sequencing was intended to test whether TCR sequence diversity was altered and clonal T-cell expansion was caused by ivuxolimab. The paper reports the monotherapy dose-escalation portion (N of about 54 patients) of the phase I ivuxolimab trial.

The study at large found these results: At doses from 0.1 to 3.0 mg/kg, clonal expansion was seen in both CD4+ and CD8+ blood T cells between baseline and week 6. Low levels of normalized T-cell clonal expansion were also seen in some patients who did not respond. In partial responders in the 0.1-3.0 mg/kg groups, normalized peripheral clonal expansion was found to be among the lowest, especially among CD8+ T cells. After ivuxolimab, CD8+ T cells had more expanded clones than CD4+ T cells on average. Antigen specificity was not determined for the clonally expanded peripheral T cells.

CDR1 and CDR2 are drawn from the germline V gene (reference sequence): SEHNR, FQNEAQ. Its CDR3 holds 19 amino acids, cysteine through phenylalanine. Only the CDR3 portion is preserved as DNA: 57 bases, with reading frame beginning at the first base. Ends trimmed: V by 2 bases, J by 4 bases; bases unmatched to a gene: 11. Patients with a history of autoimmune disease or receiving systemic immunosuppression were excluded from the trial. Peripheral blood for TCR sequencing was drawn from every dose cohort at baseline, at cycle 4 day 1 and at cycle 7 day 1. Samples came from an open-label, multicenter, first-in-human phase I dose-escalation trial of ivuxolimab. Adults with locally advanced or metastatic melanoma, renal cell, hepatocellular, or head and neck squamous cell carcinoma were enrolled in the trial. Before TCR sequencing, CD4+ T cells and CD8+ T cells from peripheral blood were sorted into separate populations.

A remark on this clone: Its antigen has not been determined. Base quality data are lacking; no much larger clone is found one base away.

Genomic DNA was isolated from the sorted cells so that the TCRbeta CDR3 region could be sequenced. The immunoSEQ Assay was used to sequence the TCRbeta CDR3 regions. The source is immuneACCESS, and TCRdb retained only in-frame sequences with V and J called. Part of the clones is not carried over; for the studies checked, unresolved V genes explain less than half of this, and the remainder is unexplained. This sample has approximately 70,000 clones in its table, and roughly 80% of those were observed once. In total, the top ten clones hold roughly 5% of the sample. The receptor comes from an adult with an advanced solid tumor such as melanoma, head and neck, liver or kidney cancer. The V gene is TRBV7-9 and the J gene is TRBJ2-5; TRBD2 fits 15 bases in the junction. This sample comprised CD4+ or CD8+ T cells sorted from blood, obtained in a trial of the OX40 agonist ivuxolimab. The DNA is TGTGCCAGCAGCTTATTGGGACTAGCGGGGGGAGCCCCCTCAGAGACCCAGTACTTC. Its amino acids are CASSLLGLAGGAPSETQYF.